A single T cell receptor (beta chain) is shown here with its context. Germline CDR1 reads SGHAT; CDR2 reads FQNNGV. The length of the CDR3 is 13 residues. V lost 2 bases and J lost 3; bases outside the gene matches: 1. This specimen belongs to a study of OX40 agonist ivuxolimab in advanced cancers. Profiled with immunoSEQ multiplex PCR; TCRdb holds only in-frame clones, not every one. Counted here are about 86,000 clones, about 89% occurring once; the ten biggest clones make up 8.7%. This clonotype was obtained from an adult with an advanced solid tumor such as melanoma, head and neck, liver or kidney cancer. The chain uses TRBV11-2 and TRBJ2-7; 7 bases are a match to TRBD2. This material consisted of CD4+ or CD8+ T cells sorted from blood, taken in a trial of the OX40 agonist ivuxolimab. CDR3 region: CASSLTGGYEQYF. As DNA, the CDR3 is TGTGCCAGCAGCTTAACGGGAGGCTACGAGCAGTACTTC. The complete variable domain, with remaining parts taken from reference TRBV11-2 and TRBJ2-7, reads EAGVAQSPRYKIIEKRQSVAFWCNPISGHATLYWYQQILGQGPKLLIQFQNNGVVDDSQLPKDRFSAERLKGVDSTLKIQPAKLEDSAVYLCASSLTGGYEQYFGPGTRLTVT.